The sequence of this T cell receptor beta chain was determined in a study of control samples from healthy donors and cancer patients. Libraries were prepared by immunoSEQ multiplex PCR; TCRdb keeps only in-frame clonotypes and omits some of them. Of about 97,000 clones listed, about 92% were seen once; the top ten hold less than 2.5%. Sequencing was carried out using blood. This TCR derives from a woman between 18 and 29 years old in good health.

The CDR3 coding sequence is TGTGCCAGCAGCGTAGGCGGACTTCATAATTCACCCCTCCACTTT. It translates to CASSVGGLHNSPLHF. This chain connects TRBV9 to TRBJ1-6, with unresolved D. Germline CDR1 and CDR2: SGDLS and YYNGEE. With 0 bases removed from V and 5 bases from J, the gap between germline ends came to 9 bases. CDR3 size: 15 residues.